These 23 T cell receptor beta chains were all obtained from the same sample, sequenced in a study of control samples from healthy donors and cancer patients. This table comes from immunoSEQ multiplex PCR, and its TCRdb copy is limited to in-frame clones, with some not included. The sample has over 50,000 clones, approximately 80% seen once. Sample: blood. These receptor sequences come from a man between 65 and 85 years old in good health.

This sequence joins TRBV7-8 and TRBJ2-3; 10 nucleotides line up with TRBD2. V was clipped by 4 bases and J by 3 bases; unmatched bases: 13. The length of the CDR3 is 18 residues. The germline gives CDR1 SGHVS, CDR2 FQNEAQ. The CDR3 sequence is CASSSGLAEYARTDTQYF. Written as DNA, the CDR3 is TGTGCCAGCAGCTCCGGACTAGCGGAGTACGCGAGGACAGATACGCAGTATTTT.

This chain joins TRBV12-3 or TRBV12-4 and TRBJ2-3; D is unresolved. The CDR3 sequence is 13 residues long. The V end was cut by 6 bases, the J end by 8 bases, with 15 bases between. CDR3 sequence (DNA): TGTGCCAGCAGCCTTACCGCAGCAGGTACGCAGTATTTT. Its translation: CASSLTAAGTQYF.

V is TRBV5-6 and J is TRBJ1-2; TRBD1 might be the D (5 bases). The CDR3 has 17 amino acids. Germline-derived CDR1 and CDR2 are SGHDT and YYEEEE. Trimming removed 0 bases at V and 3 bases at J, with 18 bases between. The CDR3 nucleotides read TGTGCCAGCAGCTTGGGGCCGCCTTCTGGGGCAGACTATGGCTACACCTTC. Translation: CASSLGPPSGADYGYTF.

The CDR3 loop reads CASSLPGLATYEQYF. Here the CDR3 DNA reads TGTGCCAGCAGTTTACCAGGACTAGCCACCTACGAGCAGTACTTC. V gene TRBV28 combines with J gene TRBJ2-7; TRBD2 aligns across 8 bases. The germline gives CDR1 MDHEN, CDR2 SYDVKM. The CDR3 runs 15 residues. Trimming cost V 2 bases and J 2 bases; bases outside gene matches: 5.

This chain uses TRBV6-5 with TRBJ1-6, with 7 bases aligning to TRBD1. The ends lost 7 bases at V and 13 bases at J; junction bases unmatched: 10. Germline-derived CDR1 and CDR2 are MNHEY and SVGAGI. This CDR3 is 13 amino acids long. CDR3 sequence: CASNLGQRLPLHF. The CDR3 DNA reads TGTGCCAGCAATTTGGGACAGCGTCTTCCCCTCCACTTT.

The chain has TRBV9 and TRBJ2-4; TRBD1 agrees at 8 bases. CDR3 length: 16 amino acids. J lost 0 bases, V lost 7 bases, and 9 bases had no gene match. CDR1 SGDLS and CDR2 YYNGEE come from the germline V gene. The CDR3 region has the DNA TGTGCCAGCTCCTTAGGACAGGGTGAAGCCAAAAACATTCAGTACTTC. Translating it yields CASSLGQGEAKNIQYF.

The V call is TRBV6-6, the J call TRBJ1-4; no firm D call. V was cut by 6 bases and J by 3 bases, with 8 bases left in between. CDR3 length equals 13 residues. Looked up from germline, CDR1 is MNHNY and CDR2 is SVGAGI (reference sequence). CDR3 in DNA: TGTGCCAGCAGCGGTCGGTCTAATGAAAAACTGTTTTTT. As protein: CASSGRSNEKLFF.

This clone was picked up a small number of times. V usage is TRBV2 and J usage is TRBJ1-5; no reliable D call. The germline CDR1 and CDR2 sequences are SNHLY and FYNNEI. V was trimmed by 3 bases and J by 1 base, leaving 7 bases between them. The CDR3 consists of 14 residues. CDR3 DNA sequence: TGTGCCAGCAGTGATAGTTGGAGCAATCAGCCCCAGCATTTT. It specifies CASSDSWSNQPQHF. Full variable domain (missing parts from reference TRBV2 and TRBJ1-5): EPEVTQTPSHQVTQMGQEVILRCVPISNHLYFYWYRQILGQKVEFLVSFYNNEISEKSEIFDDQFSVERPDGSNFTLKIRSTKLEDSAMYFCASSDSWSNQPQHFGDGTRLSIL.

This clone is a singleton in its sample. The chain recombines TRBV6-5 with TRBJ1-5, with D maybe TRBD1 (6 bases). The CDR3 consists of 13 residues. Germline CDR1 and CDR2: MNHEY and SVGAGI. The V and J ends lost 8 bases and 3 bases respectively, with 11 bases between them. This CDR3 reads CASDTGNNQPQHF. CDR3 sequence (DNA): TGTGCCAGCGACACAGGGAACAATCAGCCCCAGCATTTT.

The chain carries TRBV5-1 and TRBJ2-5; tentative D call: TRBD2 (6 bases). CDR1 is SGHRS, CDR2 YFSETQ, per germline. This CDR3 region has 15 residues. V was cut by 0 bases and J by 4 bases, with 13 bases left in between. CDR3 sequence reads: CASSLGLDNAETQYF. The CDR3 DNA sequence: TGCGCCAGCAGCTTGGGACTAGATAATGCAGAGACCCAGTACTTC.

CDR3 DNA sequence: TGTGCCAGCAAACGTGGATTGGGCTTTTACCCAGGACAGAAAAATGAAAAACTGTTTTTT. It encodes CASKRGLGFYPGQKNEKLFF. This chain links TRBV28 with TRBJ1-4; weak D call: TRBD1 (6 bases). The CDR3 has 20 residues. Germline CDR1 reads MDHEN; CDR2 reads SYDVKM. The ends were cut back, 7 bases at V and 5 bases at J, with 32 bases in the middle.

The chain links TRBV27 to TRBJ1-2, with a weak D call TRBD1 (5 bases). The germline gives CDR1 MNHEY, CDR2 SMNVEV (reference sequence). Between the trimmed V and J ends, which lost 5 bases and 7 bases, there was a span of 14 bases. The CDR3 length is 13 residues. This CDR3 reads CASSPRPGGGYTF. CDR3 sequence (DNA): TGTGCCAGCAGTCCCCGACCGGGGGGTGGCTACACCTTC.

This clone was counted a single time. The V and J genes are TRBV3-1 (or the pseudogene TRBV3-2) and TRBJ1-6, with D unclear. CDR3 length: 16 amino acids. Deletions cut 6 bases from V and 2 bases from J, with 14 bases between. Germline CDR1 LGHDT, CDR2 YNNKEL (reference sequence). The CDR3 here is CASRGRTDPYNSPLHF. Written as DNA, the CDR3 is TGTGCCAGCAGAGGGAGGACGGACCCCTATAATTCACCCCTCCACTTT.

The chain employs TRBV4-2 and TRBJ1-3; TRBD1 matches 8 bases. This CDR3 is 17 amino acids long. Germline CDR1 and CDR2: LGHNA and YNFKEQ. The V and J ends lost 1 base and 2 bases, in that order; junction bases with no gene match: 7. The DNA of the CDR3 is TGTGCCAGCAGCCAAGCCCCCATGACAGGGGCTGGAAACACCATATATTTT. Translated, it gives CASSQAPMTGAGNTIYF.

The chain couples TRBV29-1 to TRBJ2-5; 9 bases fit TRBD2. The ends lost 7 bases at V and 2 bases at J; junction bases unmatched: 5. Germline lookup yields CDR1 SQVTM and CDR2 ANQGSEA. The CDR3 length is 13 residues. In nucleotides, the CDR3 is TGCAGCGCAGGGACTAGCCGACAAGAGACCCAGTACTTC. It translates to CSAGTSRQETQYF.

The gene calls are TRBV19 and TRBJ2-2, with 9 bases lining up with TRBD1. The trim removed 5 bases at V and 3 bases at J, leaving 4 bases unmatched. The germline V gene encodes CDR1 LNHDA and CDR2 SQIVND (reference sequence). This CDR3 has 15 amino acids. The DNA of the CDR3 is TGTGCCAGTAGTTCCTGGACAGGGGACACCGGGGAGCTGTTTTTT. It translates to CASSSWTGDTGELFF.

CDR3: CASSPLGSGGMNTEAFF. The CDR3 nucleotides are TGTGCCAGCTCACCACTTGGGAGCGGGGGGATGAACACTGAAGCTTTCTTT. The chain uses TRBV18 and TRBJ1-1, with D maybe TRBD1 (5 bases). This CDR3 has 17 amino acids. V was pared by 1 base and J by 0 bases, with 15 bases between. Germline V gives CDR1 KGHSH, CDR2 LQKENI.

V usage is TRBV18 and J usage is TRBJ1-4; TRBD1 aligns across 12 bases. V shed 0 bases and J 8 bases; nucleotides not matched to a gene: 1. The CDR3 length is 15 residues. Germline CDR1 reads KGHSH; CDR2 reads LQKENI. The CDR3 coding sequence is TGTGCCAGCTCACCACCCGGGACAGGGGGCGAAAAACTGTTTTTT. This translates into CASSPPGTGGEKLFF.

This chain joins TRBV3-1 (or the pseudogene TRBV3-2) and TRBJ2-2; 11 bases fit TRBD2. This CDR3 spans 17 amino acids. The junction had 6 bases not matched to a gene; V was cut back by 2 bases and J by 4 bases. The germline V gene has CDR1 LGHDT and CDR2 YNNKEL (reference sequence). The CDR3 loop is CASSQRLAGGGTGELFF. The CDR3 coding sequence is TGTGCCAGCAGCCAAAGGCTAGCGGGAGGAGGCACCGGGGAGCTGTTTTTT.

The chain recombines TRBV7-8 with TRBJ2-1; D gene uncertain. V lost 1 base and J lost 0, with 7 bases in between. The CDR3 has 15 amino acids. Germline values: CDR1 SGHVS, CDR2 FQNEAQ. For the CDR3, the DNA is TGTGCCAGCAGCTTAGAGCATGGCTCCTACAATGAGCAGTTCTTC. As protein: CASSLEHGSYNEQFF.

The chain couples TRBV5-1 to TRBJ2-3; unclear D gene. Trimming removed 0 bases at V and 1 base at J, with 6 bases between. Germline V gene data show CDR1 as SGHRS and CDR2 as YFSETQ. CDR3 length: 14 residues. The CDR3 is CASSLGSRTDTQYF. CDR3 DNA sequence: TGCGCCAGCAGCTTGGGGTCCCGCACAGATACGCAGTATTTT.

The V and J genes are TRBV3-1 (or the pseudogene TRBV3-2) and TRBJ2-3, with D possibly matching TRBD1 (6 bases). Between the trimmed V and J ends, which lost 0 bases and 11 bases, there was a span of 15 bases. The germline V gene encodes CDR1 LGHDT and CDR2 YNNKEL (reference sequence). The length of the CDR3 is 14 residues. CDR3 sequence reads: CASSQDLDRTRQYF. The CDR3 bases are TGTGCCAGCAGCCAAGATCTTGACAGGACCCGGCAGTATTTT.

V is TRBV30 and J is TRBJ2-7; D possibly corresponds to TRBD2 (6 bases). V gave up 3 bases and J gave up 0 bases, with 12 bases separating them. The CDR3 has 14 amino acids. From germline, CDR1 is GTSNPN and CDR2 SVGIG (reference sequence). In DNA form, the CDR3 reads TGTGCCTGGAGACGGGACTCCCGCTCCTACGAGCAGTACTTC. Residues: CAWRRDSRSYEQYF.